One sample yielded the 9 T cell receptor beta chains listed below, sequenced in a study of T-cell memory formation after mild COVID-19 (dated by TCRdb to about 2021). The library was built by means of 5' RACE. The sequencing machine was an Illumina NovaSeq 6000. TCRdb trimmed the raw reads at Q25, called clones with MiXCR and kept productive beta chains. Here each entry gathers all rows of one CDR3 protein and keeps the most common genes and DNA. The sample table lists 450,000 to 650,000 distinct CDR3 sequences, around 20% of them with a count of one. The ten largest clones represent under 15% of the sample. The sample taken for sequencing was PBMCs or a T cell subset sorted from them (not recorded which). The receptors stem from an adult woman who had mild COVID-19 (a few samples of this study predate the infection). The sample titles of this study are shuffled in the database, so cell type and time point are left out; the donor was told from shared clones.

The CDR3 nucleotides read TGTGCCACCAGCAGACAGGAAAGGGGCGAGCAGTACTTC. Protein sequence: CATSRQERGEQYF. The chain carries TRBV15 and TRBJ2-7; weak D call: TRBD1 (5 bases). Germline CDR1 reads LNHNV; CDR2 reads YYDKDF (reference sequence). With 2 bases removed from V and 6 bases from J, the gap between germline ends came to 11 bases. The CDR3 extends over 13 amino acids.

The rearrangement joins TRBV24-1 to TRBJ2-2; no definite D call. Trimming took 0 bases from V and 5 from J, leaving 9 bases between them. The CDR3 sequence is 15 residues long. The V gene's germline CDR1 is KGHDR and CDR2 SFDVKD. The CDR3 DNA is TGTGCCACCAGTGATTTGCCGTCCGGAACCGGGGAGCTGTTTTTT. Encoded protein: CATSDLPSGTGELFF.

This clonotype occurred a few times. This chain uses TRBV5-1 with TRBJ1-1; D remains ambiguous. CDR1 and CDR2 from the germline V gene are SGHRS and YFSETQ. V was shortened by 4 bases and J by 5 bases, with 15 bases between the two germline ends. The CDR3 is 14 residues long. In DNA, the CDR3 is TGCGCCAGCAGCCTGCAAATTCTTGGGACTGAAGCTTTCTTT. Residues: CASSLQILGTEAFF.

This clonotype turned up a few times. CDR3 in DNA: TGCGCCAGCAGCCAAGATCAAGGCCAGCCCCAGCATTTT. Translating gives CASSQDQGQPQHF. The V and J genes are TRBV4-3 and TRBJ1-5; D is undetermined. CDR1 is LGHNA, CDR2 YSLEER, per germline. Trimming removed 0 bases at V and 7 bases at J, with 7 bases between. CDR3 length: 13 amino acids.

This clonotype came up many times. J is TRBJ2-2 and V is TRBV7-2, with D tentatively TRBD1 or TRBD2 (5 bases each). CDR1 and CDR2 (germline): SGHTA, FQGNSA. This CDR3 has 16 residues. V lost 1 base to trimming and J lost 4 bases, with 13 bases between them. The CDR3 region has the DNA TGTGCCAGCAGCTTAGGCCGGGGAAGGGGCACCGGGGAGCTGTTTTTT. This encodes CASSLGRGRGTGELFF.

This clonotype was counted only a few times. The chain combines TRBV29-1 with TRBJ2-7; possible D gene TRBD2, 5 bases. V was trimmed by 6 bases and J by 1 base, leaving 10 bases between them. Germline V lookup: CDR1 SQVTM, CDR2 ANQGSEA. The CDR3 totals 12 residues. As DNA, the CDR3 is TGCAGCGTCGGACTGAATTCCTACGAGCAGTACTTC. Protein product: CSVGLNSYEQYF.

The CDR3 DNA is TGTGCCACCAGTGATTTCCCGGGAGGGGAGCTGTTTTTT. It codes for CATSDFPGGELFF. The chain has TRBV24-1 and TRBJ2-2, with TRBD2 as a possible D gene (5 bases). Germline loops: CDR1 KGHDR, CDR2 SFDVKD. The CDR3 loop spans 13 amino acids. Trimming stripped 1 base from V and 8 bases from J, with 7 bases between.

The sample holds many counts of this clonotype. V is TRBV5-1 and J is TRBJ2-1; 13 bases are shared with TRBD2. The CDR3 is made up of 18 amino acids. Looked up from germline, CDR1 is SGHRS and CDR2 is YFSETQ. The J segment lost 2 bases and the V segment lost 4 bases, leaving 9 bases of the junction unmatched. In DNA, the CDR3 is TGCGCCAGCAGCACTTGGACTAGCGGGAGTAATACCTACAATGAGCAGTTCTTC. This codes for CASSTWTSGSNTYNEQFF. The variable domain in full, with the rest retrieved from reference TRBV5-1 and TRBJ2-1, is KAGVTQTPRYLIKTRGQQVTLSCSPISGHRSVSWYQQTPGQGLQFLFEYFSETQRNKGNFPGRFSGRQFSNSRSEMNVSTLELGDSALYLCASSTWTSGSNTYNEQFFGPGTRLTVL.

A few counts support this clonotype. This sequence joins TRBV20-1 and TRBJ1-2; D uncertain. Germline values: CDR1 DFQATT, CDR2 SNEGSKA (reference sequence). V lost 4 bases and J lost 6, with 6 bases in between. The CDR3 runs to 10 residues. CDR3 bases: TGCAGTGCTAAGGATGATGGCTACACCTTC. This translates into CSAKDDGYTF.